One and the same sample provided the 22 T cell receptor beta chains below, sequenced in a study of response to subunit inactivated influenza vaccine. TCRdb called the RT-PCR reads again in MiXCR, with one record for every CDR3 protein. Among approximately 530,000 distinct CDR3 sequences listed, 7.2% were seen once. Sequencing used PBMCs from blood, obtained roughly 24 months after vaccination. These receptors were taken from a man in his fifties or sixties who received an inactivated influenza vaccine.

This clonotype was seen repeatedly, ten times or more. The rearrangement links TRBV20-1 to TRBJ2-3, with 9 bases lining up with TRBD2. Germline V gene lookup returns CDR1 DFQATT and CDR2 SNEGSKA (reference sequence). This CDR3 has 15 amino acids. After removal of 6 bases from V and 3 bases from J, the junction contained 10 bases not matched to a gene. CDR3 loop: CSAYLAGVRTDTQYF. CDR3 nucleotides: TGCAGTGCCTACTTAGCGGGAGTTAGGACAGATACGCAGTATTTT.

This clonotype was detected only a few times. The chain carries TRBV10-3 and TRBJ1-2; D is uncertain. Per the germline V gene, CDR1 is ENHRY and CDR2 is SYGVKD. The CDR3 length is 13 residues. Trimming cost V 0 bases and J 2 bases, with 4 bases left between them. As DNA, the CDR3 is TGTGCCATCAGTGAGTCGGCGAACTATGGCTACACCTTC. Its protein is CAISESANYGYTF.

This clonotype has only a few counts. This chain links TRBV9 with TRBJ2-3, with 10 positions matching TRBD2. In germline, CDR1 is SGDLS, CDR2 YYNGEE. Trimming took 3 bases from V and 2 from J; bases not matched to a gene: 6. This CDR3 has 16 residues. The CDR3 sequence is CASSAYSGGTTDTQYF. CDR3 DNA: TGTGCCAGCAGCGCCTATAGCGGGGGGACCACAGATACGCAGTATTTT.

This clonotype appeared a few times. The chain uses TRBV6-5 and TRBJ2-5; D is unclear. Trimming removed 2 bases from V and 2 bases from J, with 9 bases in between. There are 14 residues in the CDR3. Germline CDR1 MNHEY, CDR2 SVGAGI. CDR3: CASSYSPAQETQYF. The DNA of the CDR3 is TGTGCCAGCAGTTACAGCCCCGCACAAGAGACCCAGTACTTC.

The chain uses TRBV20-1 and TRBJ2-5; a possible D gene is TRBD1 (6 bases). Germline lookup yields CDR1 DFQATT and CDR2 SNEGSKA (reference sequence). V shed 2 bases and J shed 3 bases, with 13 bases lying between them. The CDR3 extends over 14 amino acids. The CDR3 loop reads CSARPLDREETQYF. The CDR3 nucleotides read TGCAGTGCTAGACCCCTGGACAGAGAAGAGACCCAGTACTTC.

The chain has TRBV7-9 and TRBJ2-1; 9 bases are a match to TRBD2. Germline V gene data show CDR1 as SEHNR and CDR2 as FQNEAQ (reference sequence). The CDR3 runs 17 residues. The trim removed 5 bases at V and 7 bases at J, leaving 15 bases unmatched. The CDR3: CASSPGLARYYSNEQFF. The CDR3 DNA reads as TGTGCCAGCAGCCCGGGACTAGCTCGTTATTACTCGAATGAGCAGTTCTTC.

This clonotype was seen more than once but under ten times. The gene calls are TRBV20-1 and TRBJ1-1; D gene uncertain. Germline CDR1 DFQATT, CDR2 SNEGSKA (reference sequence). The V and J ends lost 3 bases and 6 bases respectively, with 11 bases between them. This CDR3 is 12 amino acids long. The CDR3 sequence: CSASLAVAEAFF. DNA for the CDR3: TGCAGTGCTAGTTTGGCGGTTGCTGAAGCTTTCTTT.

The sample holds many counts of this clonotype. J is TRBJ2-7 and V is TRBV12-3 or TRBV12-4; D gene uncertain. V was shortened by 5 bases and J by 4 bases, with 9 bases between the two germline ends. There are 12 residues in the CDR3. In DNA, the CDR3 is TGTGCCAGCAGTCAGAACAGTTACGAGCAGTACTTC. Translated, it gives CASSQNSYEQYF.

This clonotype was recorded at least ten times. The chain is built from TRBV15 and TRBJ2-5; D ambiguous. Between the trimmed V and J ends, which lost 0 bases and 5 bases, there was a span of 1 base. The CDR3 is 11 residues long. Germline-derived CDR1 and CDR2 are LNHNV and YYDKDF (reference sequence). The CDR3: CATSREETQYF. CDR3 nucleotides: TGTGCCACCAGCAGAGAGGAGACCCAGTACTTC.

This clonotype was seen only a few times. The chain recombines TRBV7-9 with TRBJ2-7; D might be TRBD2 (6 bases). V lost 5 bases and J 4 bases, leaving 21 bases between the germline ends. The CDR3 length is 16 residues. CDR1 and CDR2 (germline): SEHNR, FQNEAQ (reference sequence). CDR3 protein: CASSITRGSGLYEQYF. Here the CDR3 DNA reads TGTGCCAGCAGCATCACCCGGGGGTCCGGATTATACGAGCAGTACTTC.

This clonotype was seen a handful of times. This chain links TRBV7-2 with TRBJ2-7; D not resolved. Looked up from germline, CDR1 is SGHTA and CDR2 is FQGNSA. The CDR3 runs 15 residues. V was cut by 3 bases and J by 2 bases, with 14 bases left in between. The CDR3 DNA sequence: TGTGCCAGCAGCTTTGGCCTTCCCGCCACCTACGAGCAGTACTTC. Its protein is CASSFGLPATYEQYF.

This clonotype was detected ten times or more. The V and J genes are TRBV5-5 and TRBJ2-1, with TRBD1 matching 7 bases. CDR1 and CDR2 from the germline V gene are SGHKS and YYEKEE (reference sequence). V lost 5 bases and J lost 5; bases outside the gene matches: 7. The CDR3 is 14 amino acids. CDR3 sequence: CASRTGTANNEQFF. CDR3 DNA sequence: TGTGCCAGCAGGACCGGGACAGCCAACAATGAGCAGTTCTTC.

The rearrangement joins TRBV6-2 or TRBV6-3 to TRBJ2-7; 8 nucleotides agree with TRBD2. Germline assignment: CDR1 MNHEY and CDR2 SVGEGT. Trimming took 8 bases from V and 0 from J; bases not matched to a gene: 6. This CDR3 region has 14 residues. CDR3 bases: TGTGCCAGCGTGATGAGCGGGAGCTCCTACGAGCAGTACTTC. This codes for CASVMSGSSYEQYF.

This clonotype was counted a few times. J is TRBJ2-5 and V is TRBV10-3; D is ambiguous. Germline CDR1 and CDR2: ENHRY and SYGVKD. The CDR3 covers 14 residues. V was pared by 0 bases and J by 2 bases, with 7 bases between. The CDR3: CAISESVQQETQYF. The CDR3 nucleotides are TGTGCCATCAGTGAGTCGGTGCAACAAGAGACCCAGTACTTC.

This clonotype was picked up many times. V is TRBV12-3 or TRBV12-4 and J is TRBJ2-7, with 11 bases fitting TRBD2. J gave up 6 bases and V 3 bases, and 7 bases lay outside the gene matches. The CDR3 sequence is 15 residues long. The CDR3 coding sequence is TGTGCCAGCAGTTTTATTAGCGGGGGGGCGTCCGAGCAGTACTTC. It translates to CASSFISGGASEQYF.

This clonotype was seen only a few times. The gene calls are TRBV11-2 and TRBJ2-7; D is uncertain. V was trimmed by 5 bases and J by 6 bases, leaving 17 bases between them. This CDR3 has 14 amino acids. Germline CDR1 is SGHAT and CDR2 is FQNNGV. The CDR3 loop is CASSLGRQIIEQYF. CDR3 in DNA: TGTGCCAGCAGCCTAGGACGTCAGATCATCGAGCAGTACTTC. Full variable domain (rest looked up from reference TRBV11-2 and TRBJ2-7): EAGVAQSPRYKIIEKRQSVAFWCNPISGHATLYWYQQILGQGPKLLIQFQNNGVVDDSQLPKDRFSAERLKGVDSTLKIQPAKLEDSAVYLCASSLGRQIIEQYFGPGTRLTVT.

This clonotype has just a few counts. V is TRBV7-9 and J is TRBJ2-3; the match to TRBD1 covers 10 bases. The CDR3 is made up of 16 amino acids. J lost 1 base, V lost 4 bases, and 5 bases had no gene match. CDR1 SEHNR and CDR2 FQNEAQ come from the germline V gene (reference sequence). The CDR3 loop reads CASSSRTGGGTDTQYF. Written as DNA, the CDR3 is TGTGCCAGCAGCTCCAGGACAGGGGGAGGCACAGATACGCAGTATTTT.

The chain has TRBV7-2 and TRBJ2-5, with TRBD1 identical over 8 bases. Germline-derived CDR1 and CDR2 are SGHTA and FQGNSA. The CDR3 consists of 14 residues. V lost 3 bases and J lost 7; bases outside the gene matches: 7. CDR3 nucleotides: TGTGCCAGCAGCTTGACAGGGGCCTCCGGGACCCAGTACTTC. Its protein is CASSLTGASGTQYF.

This rearrangement joins TRBV4-1 to TRBJ2-3, with D perhaps matching TRBD1 or TRBD2 (5 bases each). The V end was cut by 1 base, the J end by 1 base, with 21 bases between. The germline V gene encodes CDR1 MGHRA and CDR2 YSYEKL. CDR3 length: 19 amino acids. CDR3 region: CASSQGVEGNLHGTDTQYF. As DNA, the CDR3 is TGCGCCAGCAGCCAAGGAGTTGAGGGGAATCTGCACGGCACAGATACGCAGTATTTT.

This clonotype showed up just a few times. The chain uses TRBV6-2 or TRBV6-3 and TRBJ2-1, with 9 bases that match TRBD1. Trimming cost V 6 bases and J 4 bases; bases outside gene matches: 10. The CDR3 is 16 residues long. CDR1 is MNHEY, CDR2 SVGEGT, per germline. This CDR3 is CASRKPRGTGYNEQFF. The DNA for the CDR3 is TGTGCCAGCAGAAAACCCCGGGGGACAGGGTACAATGAGCAGTTCTTC.

The rearrangement links TRBV18 to TRBJ2-7; TRBD1 matches at 7 bases. CDR3 length equals 12 residues. V lost 5 bases to trimming and J lost 7 bases; unmatched junction nucleotides: 5. The germline gives CDR1 KGHSH, CDR2 LQKENI. CDR3 DNA: TGTGCCAGCTCATTAACACAGGGGGAGCAGTACTTC. It translates to CASSLTQGEQYF.

The genes are TRBV11-2 and TRBJ2-3, with 7 bases fitting TRBD2. J lost 2 bases, V lost 5 bases, and 7 bases had no gene match. The CDR3 loop spans 15 amino acids. Germline loops: CDR1 SGHAT, CDR2 FQNNGV. CDR3 DNA sequence: TGTGCCAGCAGCCCCGGGGGGACTGTCACAGATACGCAGTATTTT. Protein: CASSPGGTVTDTQYF.